This record looks at one TCR beta chain sequence and its context. PCR involved 60 Vbeta and 13 Jbeta primers. Only in-frame clones appear in the TCRdb table, and some are missing; sequencing was by immunoSEQ multiplex PCR. There are around 120,000 clones in the sample; 70% occur only once, and around 9.9% lies in the top ten. The source of the sample is a study of cytomegalovirus exposure and HLA in healthy donors. J was trimmed by 8 bases and V by 5 bases; bases with no gene match: 11. CDR3 length: 16 amino acids. Germline-derived CDR1 and CDR2 are GTSNPN and SVGIG (reference sequence). The sample was PBMCs. The genes are TRBV30 and TRBJ2-1; 14 bases agree with TRBD2. This clonotype was obtained from a man between 40 and 49 years old in good health and CMV-seropositive. CDR3: CAWGLAGGVGYDEQFF. The DNA for the CDR3 is TGTGCCTGGGGACTAGCGGGAGGCGTGGGTTACGATGAGCAGTTCTTC. Full variable domain (outside the CDR3, taken from reference TRBV30 and TRBJ2-1): SQTIHQWPATLVQPVGSPLSLECTVEGTSNPNLYWYRQAAGRGLQLLFYSVGIGQISSEVPQNLSASRPQDRQFILSSKKLLLSDSGFYLCAWGLAGGVGYDEQFFGPGTRLTVL.